The next 25 T cell receptor beta chains were all read from a single sample in a study of blood T cell repertoires in COVID-19. Sequenced by immunoSEQ multiplex PCR; TCRdb stores in-frame clones only, minus some. In the table there are about 210,000 clones, about 79% of which are singletons. Source material: peripheral blood. The source of these receptors is a man aged 50 to 60 with active or convalescent COVID-19.

J is TRBJ2-3 and V is TRBV5-8; 7 nucleotides line up with TRBD1. V dropped 3 bases and J dropped 0; count of bases not matched to a gene: 7. This CDR3 has 16 residues. Per the germline V gene, CDR1 is SGHTS and CDR2 is YDEGEE. This chain's CDR3 is CASSSDRAHSTDTQYF. Written as DNA, the CDR3 is TGTGCCAGCAGCTCCGACAGGGCGCATAGCACAGATACGCAGTATTTT.

The V gene is TRBV4-3, the J gene TRBJ2-2; D is undetermined. Germline lookup yields CDR1 LGHNA and CDR2 YSLEER. There are 14 residues in the CDR3. Trimming removed 6 bases at V and 7 bases at J, with 15 bases between. CDR3 nucleotides: TGCGCCAGCAGACGAGGCAATTCCATCGGGGAGCTGTTTTTT. Residues: CASRRGNSIGELFF.

The rearrangement uses TRBV23-1 and TRBJ1-2, with TRBD1 as a possible D gene (5 bases). TRBV23-1 is marked as an open reading frame, function uncertain. This CDR3 spans 17 amino acids. The germline V and J ends were trimmed by 0 bases and 3 bases, with 17 bases remaining between them. The CDR3 region has the DNA TGCGCCAGCAGTCAATCCCCCAGGGTCCCCTTAGACTATGGCTACACCTTC. It translates to CASSQSPRVPLDYGYTF.

The genes are TRBV5-4 and TRBJ2-1; 8 positions agree with TRBD1. Germline assignment: CDR1 SGHNT and CDR2 YYREEE (reference sequence). The J segment lost 4 bases and the V segment lost 4 bases, leaving 7 bases of the junction unmatched. This CDR3 contains 15 residues. The chain's CDR3 is CASSRTGLGYNEQFF. In nucleotides, the CDR3 is TGTGCCAGCAGCAGGACAGGGCTAGGGTACAATGAGCAGTTCTTC.

The genes are TRBV5-4 and TRBJ2-7; 8 bases map to TRBD1. Trimming cost V 3 bases and J 6 bases; bases outside gene matches: 2. CDR1 is SGHNT and CDR2 is YYREEE in the germline V gene (reference sequence). The CDR3 contains 12 residues. CDR3 residues: CASSYGQGEQYF. In nucleotides, the CDR3 is TGTGCCAGCAGCTACGGACAGGGCGAGCAGTACTTC.

This clone was picked up a small number of times. This chain connects TRBV11-3 to TRBJ2-1; D not resolved. The CDR3 totals 14 residues. Per germline, CDR1 SGHNT and CDR2 YENEEA. Between the trimmed V and J ends, which lost 1 base and 6 bases, there was a span of 10 bases. This CDR3 is CASSLAQASNEQFF. The CDR3 DNA follows: TGTGCCAGCAGCTTAGCTCAGGCGTCCAATGAGCAGTTCTTC.

CDR3 sequence reads: CASSESGFGTDTQYF. DNA for the CDR3: TGTGCCAGCAGTGAATCAGGCTTTGGCACAGATACGCAGTATTTT. V usage is TRBV6-1 and J usage is TRBJ2-3; D unclear. The CDR3 length is 15 residues. V was trimmed by 2 bases and J by 1 base, leaving 10 bases between them. Germline loops: CDR1 MNHNS, CDR2 SASEGT.

This sequence joins TRBV18 and TRBJ2-5; 7 bases match TRBD1. After removal of 3 bases from V and 5 bases from J, the junction contained 6 bases not matched to a gene. Germline CDR1 reads KGHSH; CDR2 reads LQKENI. The CDR3 is made up of 14 amino acids. CDR3 residues: CASSPDRDDETQYF. CDR3 nucleotides: TGTGCCAGCTCACCCGACAGGGATGATGAGACCCAGTACTTC.

The V call is TRBV28, the J call TRBJ1-2, with 9 bases lining up with TRBD1. The junction had 4 bases not matched to a gene; V was cut back by 3 bases and J by 2 bases. Germline V gene sequence: CDR1 MDHEN, CDR2 SYDVKM. CDR3 size: 15 residues. The CDR3 spells CASSLGGTGNYGYTF. CDR3 coding DNA: TGTGCCAGCAGTTTGGGCGGGACAGGGAACTATGGCTACACCTTC.

The chain couples TRBV13 to TRBJ2-3, with 9 bases lining up with TRBD2. Per germline, CDR1 PRHDT and CDR2 FYEKMQ (reference sequence). This CDR3 is 16 amino acids long. With V trimmed by 5 bases and J by 7 bases, 13 bases remained unmatched. The chain's CDR3 is CASSPAGAGGPHTQYF. The DNA for the CDR3 is TGTGCCAGCAGCCCGGCCGGTGCGGGGGGGCCTCATACGCAGTATTTT.

The rearrangement links TRBV6-2 or TRBV6-3 to TRBJ2-3, with D tentatively TRBD2 (5 bases). Germline values: CDR1 MNHEY, CDR2 SVGEGT. The CDR3 contains 16 residues. V lost 2 bases and J lost 2, with 14 bases in between. This CDR3 is CASSYLALGNTDTQYF. CDR3 nucleotide sequence: TGTGCCAGCAGTTACCTTGCACTAGGGAACACAGATACGCAGTATTTT.

V usage is TRBV4-2 and J usage is TRBJ2-1, with TRBD2 matching 7 bases. Germline trimming cut 1 base from V and 9 bases from J; bases unmatched to any gene: 9. Germline CDR1 LGHNA, CDR2 YNFKEQ. The CDR3 totals 15 residues. The CDR3: CASSQGGTTLLEQFF. The CDR3 DNA sequence: TGTGCCAGCAGCCAAGGGGGGACTACCCTTCTTGAGCAGTTCTTC.

This clone has a single count. The V gene is TRBV4-1, the J gene TRBJ1-4; 11 nucleotides line up with TRBD1. Losses at the gene ends were 4 bases for V and 7 bases for J; bases not matched to a gene: 5. The CDR3 runs 15 residues. Germline V gene data show CDR1 as MGHRA and CDR2 as YSYEKL. The CDR3 DNA is TGCGCCAGCAGCCTGGGACAGGGGGAAGGTGAAAAACTGTTTTTT. It is translated as CASSLGQGEGEKLFF.

CDR3 in DNA: TGCGCCAGCAGCGCGGACGGGGGGCCGCAAGAGACCCAGTACTTC. Protein: CASSADGGPQETQYF. This rearrangement joins TRBV4-1 to TRBJ2-5; possibly TRBD2 for D (7 bases). CDR1 is MGHRA, CDR2 YSYEKL, per germline. Trimming shortened V by 5 bases and J by 2 bases, and 15 bases separated the two germline ends. The CDR3 runs 15 residues.

This chain uses TRBV6-5 with TRBJ1-4; no clear D gene. The CDR3 consists of 13 residues. V was trimmed by 0 bases and J by 8 bases, leaving 7 bases between them. Germline CDR1 and CDR2: MNHEY and SVGAGI. The CDR3 DNA is TGTGCCAGCAGTTACTCCCTCGGGGAAAAACTGTTTTTT. This gives the protein CASSYSLGEKLFF.

The sample holds one count of this clone. The chain employs TRBV19 and TRBJ1-5; D gene unclear. V was trimmed by 5 bases and J by 9 bases, leaving 17 bases between them. This CDR3 is 14 amino acids long. The germline gives CDR1 LNHDA, CDR2 SQIVND (reference sequence). The CDR3 protein is CASSPGEGYRPQHF. The CDR3 nucleotides are TGTGCCAGTAGTCCTGGGGAGGGTTATCGGCCCCAGCATTTT.

The chain recombines TRBV11-1 with TRBJ2-3; 12 bases map to TRBD2. Germline CDR1 is SGHAT and CDR2 is FQDESV (reference sequence). This CDR3 region has 18 residues. After removal of 0 bases from V and 4 bases from J, the junction contained 8 bases not matched to a gene. The CDR3 is CASSLARSSGRAADTQYF. In DNA form, the CDR3 reads TGTGCCAGCAGCTTAGCGCGGTCTAGCGGGAGGGCCGCAGATACGCAGTATTTT.

This clone was counted a few times. The chain employs TRBV5-6 and TRBJ2-1; 12 bases align to TRBD1. This CDR3 is 19 amino acids long. Germline CDR1 is SGHDT and CDR2 is YYEEEE. V was pared by 0 bases and J by 0 bases, with 7 bases of the junction left unmatched. DNA for the CDR3: TGTGCCAGCAGCTTGGAGGGACAGGGGGCGGCGAGCTCCTACAATGAGCAGTTCTTC. Protein product: CASSLEGQGAASSYNEQFF.

The rearrangement links TRBV2 to TRBJ2-5; weak D call: TRBD1 (5 bases). V gave up 4 bases and J gave up 5 bases, with 11 bases separating them. The CDR3 contains 13 residues. From germline, CDR1 is SNHLY and CDR2 FYNNEI. The CDR3: CASSGQPRETQYF. The CDR3 coding sequence is TGTGCCAGCAGTGGACAGCCACGGGAGACCCAGTACTTC. The variable domain in full, completed from reference TRBV2 and TRBJ2-5, reads EPEVTQTPSHQVTQMGQEVILRCVPISNHLYFYWYRQILGQKVEFLVSFYNNEISEKSEIFDDQFSVERPDGSNFTLKIRSTKLEDSAMYFCASSGQPRETQYFGPGTRLLVL.

The rearrangement joins TRBV6-5 to TRBJ2-5, with D maybe TRBD1 (5 bases). Germline V gene data show CDR1 as MNHEY and CDR2 as SVGAGI. This CDR3 has 14 residues. Trimming stripped 3 bases from V and 5 bases from J, with 13 bases between. The CDR3 DNA is TGTGCCAGCAGTTATGCAGGGTCGGAGGAGACCCAGTACTTC. Residues: CASSYAGSEETQYF.

For the CDR3, the DNA is TGTGCCAGCGGAGGGGGGGACACCGGGGAGCTGTTTTTT. Translation: CASGGGDTGELFF. This sequence joins TRBV2 and TRBJ2-2, with TRBD2 as a possible D gene (7 bases). The CDR3 spans 13 residues. Trimming removed 8 bases at V and 3 bases at J, with 10 bases between. The germline CDR1 and CDR2 sequences are SNHLY and FYNNEI.

CDR3 in DNA: TGTGCCACCAGTGATCCGGGACTAGAGCAGTTCTTC. The encoded protein is CATSDPGLEQFF. The chain joins TRBV24-1 to TRBJ2-1, with TRBD2 matching 7 bases. Germline V gene data show CDR1 as KGHDR and CDR2 as SFDVKD. The CDR3 is 12 amino acids. The V and J ends lost 3 bases and 10 bases, in that order; junction bases with no gene match: 2.

The chain couples TRBV2 to TRBJ2-1; possibly TRBD2 for D (5 bases). This CDR3 has 15 residues. V lost 3 bases, J lost 4 bases, and 13 bases lay in between. Germline CDR1 is SNHLY and CDR2 is FYNNEI. As DNA, the CDR3 is TGTGCCAGCAGTGACCGGGGTCTCGGGTACAATGAGCAGTTCTTC. This codes for CASSDRGLGYNEQFF.

The chain recombines TRBV19 with TRBJ1-2; D not resolved. Trimming took 3 bases from V and 4 from J, leaving 15 bases between them. Germline V gene sequence: CDR1 LNHDA, CDR2 SQIVND (reference sequence). The CDR3 has 15 amino acids. CDR3 residues: CASSIAPAGFYGYTF. Here the CDR3 DNA reads TGTGCCAGTAGTATCGCCCCCGCGGGGTTCTATGGCTACACCTTC.

This chain uses TRBV9 with TRBJ2-7, with 11 bases fitting TRBD1. The V and J ends lost 4 bases and 6 bases, in that order; junction bases with no gene match: 9. This CDR3 has 15 amino acids. Germline CDR1 and CDR2: SGDLS and YYNGEE. The CDR3 protein is CASSHLPGQGVEQYF. For the CDR3, the DNA is TGTGCCAGCAGCCACTTACCGGGACAGGGGGTCGAGCAGTACTTC. The variable domain in full, completed from reference TRBV9 and TRBJ2-7, reads DSGVTQTPKHLITATGQRVTLRCSPRSGDLSVYWYQQSLDQGLQFLIQYYNGEERAKGNILERFSAQQFPDLHSELNLSSLELGDSALYFCASSHLPGQGVEQYFGPGTRLTVT.